This T cell receptor (beta chain) was documented in a study of PD-L1 blockade in urothelial cancer. About the study: Blood yielded a median of 141,255 T cells per sample.

Time point in this sample: peripheral blood 6 weeks after treatment start. V was pared by 5 bases and J by 2 bases, with 13 bases between. The length of the CDR3 is 15 residues. The germline gives CDR1 LNHDA, CDR2 SQIVND (reference sequence). This table comes from immunoSEQ multiplex PCR, and its TCRdb copy is limited to in-frame clones, with some not included. The data hold 29,000 or so clones, with approximately 81% observed a single time. The sequences come from PBMCs, collected around atezolizumab (anti-PD-L1) treatment. The chain is built from TRBV19 and TRBJ1-5, with unresolved D. This TCR was recovered from a man aged 65 to 85 with urothelial cancer. DNA of the CDR3: TGTGCCAGTAGTGGTCCCGGCGGAGGCAATCAGCCCCAGCATTTT. Protein product: CASSGPGGGNQPQHF.